The 29 T cell receptor beta chains presented below share a single source sample, sequenced in a study of graft-versus-host responses after intestinal transplantation. For these TCRs, the target antigens are not known. Sequencing was performed with immunoSEQ multiplex PCR; in TCRdb, only in-frame clones are kept and a portion is missing. Of 85,000 to 100,000 clones in the sample, around 93% are singletons; the top ten hold 0.35%. The specimen was unstimulated CD4+ T cells sorted from spleen or lymph node cells, collected before transplant. The receptors were sampled from a human donor who was the organ donor for an intestinal transplant.

The chain uses TRBV5-1 and TRBJ2-3; 9 positions agree with TRBD1. The CDR3 loop spans 15 amino acids. Trimming removed 2 bases from V and 4 bases from J; junction bases left unmatched: 5. CDR1 is SGHRS, CDR2 YFSETQ, per germline. CDR3 in amino acids: CASSFRTGASDTQYF. Here the CDR3 DNA reads TGCGCCAGCAGCTTTAGGACAGGGGCCTCAGATACGCAGTATTTT.

The chain employs TRBV5-4 and TRBJ2-2; the match to TRBD1 covers 7 bases. V trimming: 4 bases; J trimming: 7 bases; junction bases outside the gene matches: 10. This CDR3 is built from 15 residues. CDR1 is SGHNT and CDR2 is YYREEE in the germline V gene (reference sequence). CDR3 sequence: CASSPGDRDHGELFF. The CDR3 DNA is TGTGCCAGCAGCCCCGGAGACAGGGATCACGGGGAGCTGTTTTTT.

This rearrangement joins TRBV5-1 to TRBJ2-7, with 9 bases lining up with TRBD1. Germline V gene data show CDR1 as SGHRS and CDR2 as YFSETQ. The junction had 17 bases not matched to a gene; V was cut back by 5 bases and J by 5 bases. The CDR3 is 17 residues long. CDR3 nucleotide sequence: TGCGCCAGCAGACCGCAAACCGGGACAGGGAGGACCCACGAGCAGTACTTC. It specifies CASRPQTGTGRTHEQYF.

The chain is built from TRBV6-5 and TRBJ2-1; 9 bases match TRBD2. The V gene end was trimmed by 2 bases and the J gene end by 3 bases; junction bases not matched to a gene: 2. The CDR3 is made up of 15 amino acids. Germline V CDR1 and CDR2: MNHEY, SVGAGI. CDR3 bases: TGTGCCAGCAGTTACCGAGCGGGGGGCTACAATGAGCAGTTCTTC. Residues: CASSYRAGGYNEQFF.

The chain couples TRBV28 to TRBJ2-2; perhaps TRBD1 as D (6 bases). The ends were cut back, 7 bases at V and 8 bases at J, with 23 bases in the middle. The CDR3 loop spans 16 amino acids. In germline, CDR1 is MDHEN, CDR2 SYDVKM. The CDR3 reads CASNPGDKGFYGELFF. The CDR3 region has the DNA TGTGCCAGCAACCCCGGGGACAAGGGGTTCTATGGGGAGCTGTTTTTT.

V is TRBV18 and J is TRBJ1-1, with a possible D match to TRBD1 (5 bases). Trimming took 4 bases from V and 0 from J, leaving 9 bases between them. This CDR3 has 14 amino acids. From germline, CDR1 is KGHSH and CDR2 LQKENI. The CDR3 region has the DNA TGTGCCAGCTCACGGGCAGGGATGAACACTGAAGCTTTCTTT. Translated: CASSRAGMNTEAFF.

The rearrangement uses TRBV6-1 and TRBJ2-3, with 8 bases lining up with TRBD1. CDR1 is MNHNS and CDR2 is SASEGT in the germline V gene. The CDR3 sequence is 17 residues long. Germline trimming cut 4 bases from V and 5 bases from J; bases unmatched to any gene: 14. DNA of the CDR3: TGTGCCAGCAGTGTCCAGGGGGCGATTTGGGGGGTAGATACGCAGTATTTT. Translating it yields CASSVQGAIWGVDTQYF.

The CDR3 nucleotides read TGTGCCAGCAGCTTAGCAGGGGTTAGCACCGGGGAGCTGTTTTTT. Translation: CASSLAGVSTGELFF. The chain links TRBV7-2 to TRBJ2-2, with a weak D call TRBD1 (5 bases). The CDR3 is 15 residues long. Trimming shortened V by 0 bases and J by 4 bases, and 9 bases separated the two germline ends. Germline CDR1 and CDR2: SGHTA and FQGNSA.

The chain carries TRBV6-1 and TRBJ1-2; tentatively, D is TRBD1 (6 bases). The CDR3 is made up of 18 amino acids. The V end lost 4 bases, the J end lost 2 bases, and 23 bases lay between the germline ends. The germline V gene encodes CDR1 MNHNS and CDR2 SASEGT. CDR3 sequence (DNA): TGTGCCAGCAGTGTTTTTTCATTAAGGACAGTTACCAACTATGGCTACACCTTC. As protein: CASSVFSLRTVTNYGYTF.

The chain couples TRBV18 to TRBJ1-1; maybe TRBD1 (5 bases). CDR3 length: 15 amino acids. With 0 bases removed from V and 1 base from J, the gap between germline ends came to 9 bases. Germline loops: CDR1 KGHSH, CDR2 LQKENI. This CDR3 is CASSPPGQWNTEAFF. DNA of the CDR3: TGTGCCAGCTCACCACCGGGGCAGTGGAACACTGAAGCTTTCTTT. The full variable domain, its missing parts supplied by reference TRBV18 and TRBJ1-1, is NAGVMQNPRHLVRRRGQEARLRCSPMKGHSHVYWYRQLPEEGLKFMVYLQKENIIDESGMPKERFSAEFPKEGPSILRIQQVVRGDSAAYFCASSPPGQWNTEAFFGQGTRLTVV.

The chain couples TRBV30 to TRBJ2-7, with 12 bases lining up with TRBD2. Unmatched junction bases numbered 2, after V lost 1 base and J lost 4 bases. Germline assignment: CDR1 GTSNPN and CDR2 SVGIG (reference sequence). The CDR3 covers 14 residues. CDR3 DNA sequence: TGTGCCTGGAGTGGACTAGCGGGAGCATACGAGCAGTACTTC. This gives the protein CAWSGLAGAYEQYF.

The chain joins TRBV30 to TRBJ2-3, with 7 bases lining up with TRBD2. The germline CDR1 and CDR2 sequences are GTSNPN and SVGIG (reference sequence). V was pared by 2 bases and J by 0 bases, with 11 bases of the junction left unmatched. The CDR3 has 17 amino acids. The CDR3 sequence: CAWSFRTSSFSTDTQYF. The CDR3 DNA sequence: TGTGCCTGGAGTTTTCGGACTAGTTCCTTTAGCACAGATACGCAGTATTTT.

V is TRBV7-3 and J is TRBJ2-4, with TRBD2 matching 8 bases. CDR3 size: 14 residues. The ends lost 5 bases at V and 4 bases at J; junction bases unmatched: 4. Germline V lookup: CDR1 SGHTA, CDR2 FQGTGA. The CDR3 DNA follows: TGTGCCAGCAGCACTCCGGGGGGGAAAAACATTCAGTACTTC. Protein product: CASSTPGGKNIQYF.

This sequence joins TRBV6-1 and TRBJ1-2; D is perhaps TRBD1 (5 bases). The CDR3 covers 13 residues. The V and J ends lost 10 bases and 0 bases respectively, with 12 bases between them. Germline V lookup: CDR1 MNHNS, CDR2 SASEGT. The CDR3 nucleotides read TGTGCCATTAAGACAGCCACTAACTATGGCTACACCTTC. It is translated as CAIKTATNYGYTF.

This chain connects TRBV11-2 to TRBJ1-1, with a weak D call TRBD1 (5 bases). The length of the CDR3 is 15 residues. V was clipped by 5 bases and J by 4 bases, with 17 bases between them. Per germline, CDR1 SGHAT and CDR2 FQNNGV. CDR3 DNA: TGTGCCAGCAGCGCCGACGGGGGGGAGGGCACTGAAGCTTTCTTT. It codes for CASSADGGEGTEAFF.

This sequence joins TRBV25-1 and TRBJ2-3; perhaps TRBD1 as D (5 bases). Germline CDR1 is MGHDK and CDR2 is SYGVNS. The CDR3 sequence is 15 residues long. V lost 1 base and J 6 bases, leaving 14 bases between the germline ends. In DNA, the CDR3 is TGTGCCAGCAGTGAATGGAGCAGGGTGAGGGATACGCAGTATTTT. It specifies CASSEWSRVRDTQYF.

Concerning this clone: Compared with germline, one end of the junction differs, possibly owing to a read error. Distinct nucleotide sequences in the sample also encode this CDR3. This sequence joins TRBV5-1 and TRBJ2-3; D not resolved. The CDR3 covers 15 residues. Germline CDR1 and CDR2: SGHRS and YFSETQ. The CDR3 DNA sequence: TGCGCTAGCAGCTTGGAGTCCCAGGTAGCAGATACGCAGTATTTT. Translated, it gives CASSLESQVADTQYF. The whole variable domain, filled in from reference TRBV5-1 and TRBJ2-3, reads KAGVTQTPRYLIKTRGQQVTLSCSPISGHRSVSWYQQTPGQGLQFLFEYFSETQRNKGNFPGRFSGRQFSNSRSEMNVSTLELGDSALYLCASSLESQVADTQYFGPGTRLTVL.

This clone was seen a handful of times. The chain is built from TRBV30 and TRBJ2-3; D is unresolved. The CDR3 has 11 amino acids. Trimming shortened V by 3 bases and J by 2 bases, and 3 bases separated the two germline ends. CDR1 and CDR2 from the germline V gene are GTSNPN and SVGIG (reference sequence). CDR3 protein: CAWSSTDTQYF. CDR3 coding DNA: TGTGCCTGGAGCTCCACAGATACGCAGTATTTT.

This clone came up once. This chain uses TRBV6-5 with TRBJ2-7, with 9 positions matching TRBD1. CDR3 length: 12 residues. The V gene's germline CDR1 is MNHEY and CDR2 SVGAGI. V was clipped by 6 bases and J by 5 bases; unmatched bases: 2. CDR3 DNA: TGTGCCAGCAGCAGGGACAGGGACGAGCAGTACTTC. It specifies CASSRDRDEQYF.

CDR3 nucleotides: TGTGCCAGTAGTATATCTAGCGGGCCCCGCTTTAGCACAGATACGCAGTATTTT. Protein sequence: CASSISSGPRFSTDTQYF. The chain carries TRBV19 and TRBJ2-3, with 8 bases matching TRBD2. The CDR3 contains 18 residues. V was pared by 2 bases and J by 0 bases, with 10 bases of the junction left unmatched. CDR1 LNHDA and CDR2 SQIVND come from the germline V gene (reference sequence). Full variable domain (rest looked up from reference TRBV19 and TRBJ2-3): DGGITQSPKYLFRKEGQNVTLSCEQNLNHDAMYWYRQDPGQGLRLIYYSQIVNDFQKGDIAEGYSVSREKKESFPLTVTSAQKNPTAFYLCASSISSGPRFSTDTQYFGPGTRLTVL.

The V gene is TRBV5-1, the J gene TRBJ1-6; D gene uncertain. V was clipped by 3 bases and J by 0 bases, with 7 bases between them. Germline V gene sequence: CDR1 SGHRS, CDR2 YFSETQ. The CDR3 contains 15 residues. As DNA, the CDR3 is TGCGCCAGCAGCTCCCGGGACTCCTATAATTCACCCCTCCACTTT. Translation gives CASSSRDSYNSPLHF.

The V and J genes are TRBV6-1 and TRBJ1-5; a weak D match, TRBD1 (6 bases). V lost 7 bases, J lost 1 base, and 11 bases lay in between. The CDR3 contains 14 residues. Per germline, CDR1 MNHNS and CDR2 SASEGT. The CDR3 here is CASKGVNSNQPQHF. CDR3 DNA sequence: TGTGCCAGCAAGGGGGTGAACAGCAATCAGCCCCAGCATTTT.

The CDR3 sequence is CARSLARQVSSTDTQYF. As DNA, the CDR3 is TGTGCCAGAAGCTTGGCCAGACAGGTGTCTAGCACAGATACGCAGTATTTT. The chain has TRBV5-3 and TRBJ2-3; tentative D call: TRBD1 (6 bases). TRBV5-3 is marked as an open reading frame, function uncertain. V was trimmed by 0 bases and J by 0 bases, leaving 14 bases between them. The CDR3 has 17 residues.

The gene calls are TRBV6-5 and TRBJ2-7; D might be TRBD2 (5 bases). Germline V gene sequence: CDR1 MNHEY, CDR2 SVGAGI. With 2 bases removed from V and 2 bases from J, the gap between germline ends came to 13 bases. The CDR3 runs 15 residues. Written as DNA, the CDR3 is TGTGCCAGCAGTTACGGGAGCCCCGAGCCCTACGAGCAGTACTTC. Its translation: CASSYGSPEPYEQYF.

V gene TRBV19 combines with J gene TRBJ1-5; tentatively, D is TRBD1 (6 bases). The length of the CDR3 is 14 residues. V gave up 7 bases and J gave up 7 bases, with 17 bases separating them. The germline gives CDR1 LNHDA, CDR2 SQIVND (reference sequence). The CDR3 sequence is CASTNGQRIQPQHF. The CDR3 DNA follows: TGTGCCAGTACGAATGGACAGCGCATCCAGCCCCAGCATTTT. The full variable domain, with the rest looked up from reference TRBV19 and TRBJ1-5, is DGGITQSPKYLFRKEGQNVTLSCEQNLNHDAMYWYRQDPGQGLRLIYYSQIVNDFQKGDIAEGYSVSREKKESFPLTVTSAQKNPTAFYLCASTNGQRIQPQHFGDGTRLSIL.

The J gene is TRBJ2-1, the V gene TRBV7-8, with TRBD2 matching 7 bases. Germline values: CDR1 SGHVS, CDR2 FQNEAQ. Trimming cost V 1 base and J 3 bases; bases outside gene matches: 12. This CDR3 region has 18 residues. The CDR3 loop is CASSLVSSGGTIYNEQFF. CDR3 nucleotides: TGTGCCAGCAGCTTAGTCTCCTCCGGGGGGACGATCTACAATGAGCAGTTCTTC.

This clone has just a few counts. V gene TRBV29-1 combines with J gene TRBJ1-2, with a weak D call TRBD1 (5 bases). This CDR3 spans 13 amino acids. Per the germline V gene, CDR1 is SQVTM and CDR2 is ANQGSEA. V was cut by 3 bases and J by 8 bases, with 16 bases left in between. The CDR3 protein is CSVDSDGGGGYTF. Written as DNA, the CDR3 is TGCAGCGTTGACTCGGACGGCGGGGGGGGCTACACCTTC.

This clone was seen once. In DNA, the CDR3 is TGTGCCAGCAGTCTTGGACACTACGACGAGCAGTACTTC. Amino acids: CASSLGHYDEQYF. The genes are TRBV6-1 and TRBJ2-7; a weak D match, TRBD1 (5 bases). The germline V gene encodes CDR1 MNHNS and CDR2 SASEGT. V was cut by 5 bases and J by 5 bases, with 13 bases left in between. This CDR3 contains 13 residues.

The V gene is TRBV11-2, the J gene TRBJ2-2; 8 bases are shared with TRBD1. Germline CDR1 SGHAT, CDR2 FQNNGV. This CDR3 region has 15 residues. V lost 4 bases and J lost 7; bases outside the gene matches: 8. CDR3 sequence: CASSSRTGRIGELFF. The CDR3 nucleotides read TGTGCCAGCAGCTCCCGGACAGGGAGAATCGGGGAGCTGTTTTTT.